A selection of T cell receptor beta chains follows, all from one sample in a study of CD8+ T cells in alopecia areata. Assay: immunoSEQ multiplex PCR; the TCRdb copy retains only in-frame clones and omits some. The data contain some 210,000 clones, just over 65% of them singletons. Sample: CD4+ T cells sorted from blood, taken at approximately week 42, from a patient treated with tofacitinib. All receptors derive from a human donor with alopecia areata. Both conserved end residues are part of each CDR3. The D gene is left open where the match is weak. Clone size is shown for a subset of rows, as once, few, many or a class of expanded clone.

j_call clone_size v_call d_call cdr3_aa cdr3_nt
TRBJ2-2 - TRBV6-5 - CASSPDPGWSGELFF TGTGCCAGCAGCCCGGATCCAGGATGGTCCGGGGAGCTGTTTTTT
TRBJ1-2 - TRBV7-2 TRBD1 CASSSTGGGYTF TGTGCCAGCAGCAGCACAGGGGGCGGCTACACCTTC
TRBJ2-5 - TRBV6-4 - CASSDTGRRQIQYF TGTGCCAGCAGTGATACGGGACGCCGACAGATCCAGTACTTC
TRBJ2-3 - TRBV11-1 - CASSLDSVQAGKDTQYF TGTGCCAGCAGCTTAGACTCCGTACAAGCCGGGAAGGATACGCAGTATTTT
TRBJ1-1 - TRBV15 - CATSRASWNTEAFF TGTGCCACCAGCAGAGCAAGTTGGAACACTGAAGCTTTCTTT
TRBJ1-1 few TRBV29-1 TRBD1 CSVTGQARSVGVRRAFF TGCAGCGTTACGGGACAGGCTAGGAGCGTGGGGGTTAGGAGAGCTTTCTTT
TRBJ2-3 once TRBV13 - CASSLSRADTQYF TGTGCCAGCAGCTTAAGCAGGGCAGATACGCAGTATTTT
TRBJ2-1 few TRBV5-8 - CASSLEVLSSYNEQFF TGTGCCAGCAGCTTGGAGGTTTTGAGCTCCTACAATGAGCAGTTCTTC
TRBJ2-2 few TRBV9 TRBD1 CASSVDALGTGERGELFF TGTGCCAGCAGCGTAGATGCACTAGGGACAGGGGAAAGAGGGGAGCTGTTTTTT
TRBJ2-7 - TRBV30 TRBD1 CAWSPGTAASYEQYF TGTGCCTGGAGTCCCGGGACAGCGGCTTCCTACGAGCAGTACTTC
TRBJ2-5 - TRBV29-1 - CSVSGQYQETQYF TGCAGCGTTTCGGGCCAGTACCAAGAGACCCAGTACTTC
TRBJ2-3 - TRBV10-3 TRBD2 CAIGTRETDTQYF TGTGCCATCGGGACTAGGGAGACAGATACGCAGTATTTT
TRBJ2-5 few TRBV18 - CASSRGQETQYF TGTGCCAGCTCCCGGGGCCAAGAGACCCAGTACTTC
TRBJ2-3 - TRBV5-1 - CASSLVGGVADTQYF TGCGCCAGCAGCTTGGTTGGTGGAGTCGCAGATACGCAGTATTTT
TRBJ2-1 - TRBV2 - CASSEATRVLF TGTGCCAGCAGTGAAGCTACCAGGGTACTCTTC
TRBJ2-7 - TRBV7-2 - CASSPRAQAENEQYF TGTGCCAGCAGCCCAAGAGCCCAGGCCGAGAACGAGCAGTACTTC
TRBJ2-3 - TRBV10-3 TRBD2 CAISDDFAGDRTDTQYF TGTGCCATCAGTGACGACTTTGCGGGGGACCGCACAGATACGCAGTATTTT
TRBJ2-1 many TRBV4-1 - CASSQDTQDGYEQFF TGCGCCAGCAGCCAAGATACCCAGGATGGATATGAGCAGTTCTTC
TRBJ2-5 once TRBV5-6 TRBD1 CASSSRDRETQYF TGTGCCAGCAGCTCAAGGGACAGAGAGACCCAGTACTTC
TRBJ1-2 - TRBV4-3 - CASSQDVARSNGYTF TGCGCCAGCAGCCAAGACGTTGCCCGGAGTAATGGCTACACCTTC
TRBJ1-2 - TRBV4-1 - CASSQEEGGLRYGYTF TGCGCCAGCAGCCAAGAGGAAGGAGGGCTTAGATATGGCTACACCTTC
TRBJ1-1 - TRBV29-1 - CSVEDRGRVLNTEAFF TGCAGCGTTGAAGATCGGGGCAGAGTATTGAACACTGAAGCTTTCTTT
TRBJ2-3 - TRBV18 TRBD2 CASSSASGDTQYF TGTGCCAGCTCATCGGCTAGCGGAGATACGCAGTATTTT
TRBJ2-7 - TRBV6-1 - CASSFSYEQYF TGTGCCAGCAGTTTCTCCTACGAGCAGTACTTC